A single sample is the source of the 24 T cell receptor beta chains below, sequenced in a study of PD-L1 blockade in urothelial cancer. Libraries were prepared by immunoSEQ multiplex PCR; TCRdb keeps only in-frame clonotypes and omits some of them. The sample shows over 65,000 clones, around four fifths of them seen only once. The sample here was PBMCs, taken around atezolizumab (anti-PD-L1) treatment. The receptors shown here come from a man aged 70-80 years with urothelial cancer.

This chain connects TRBV11-1 to TRBJ1-1, with 8 bases aligning to TRBD1. Germline CDR1 reads SGHAT; CDR2 reads FQDESV (reference sequence). Trimming at V came to 2 bases and at J to 1 base, leaving 9 bases not matched to a gene. The CDR3 length is 17 residues. CDR3: CASSLLDRGFRNTEAFF. The CDR3, as DNA: TGTGCCAGCAGCTTACTCGACAGGGGCTTTCGGAACACTGAAGCTTTCTTT.

The chain is built from TRBV27 and TRBJ2-7; D is possibly TRBD1 (7 bases). The ends were cut back, 2 bases at V and 3 bases at J, with 29 bases in the middle. This CDR3 contains 20 residues. Germline-derived CDR1 and CDR2 are MNHEY and SMNVEV (reference sequence). This chain's CDR3 is CASSLRRFRGEGGRSYEQYF. Here the CDR3 DNA reads TGTGCCAGCAGTTTAAGGCGTTTCAGGGGGGAAGGGGGCCGGAGCTACGAGCAGTACTTC.

The gene calls are TRBV5-1 and TRBJ1-2, with D tentatively TRBD1 (5 bases). With 0 bases removed from V and 8 bases from J, the gap between germline ends came to 17 bases. Germline V gives CDR1 SGHRS, CDR2 YFSETQ. The CDR3 is made up of 15 amino acids. CDR3 nucleotides: TGCGCCAGCAGCTTGGAGCGCGGGGGTAGGAACGGCTACACCTTC. Its translation is CASSLERGGRNGYTF.

This chain links TRBV11-2 with TRBJ2-7; tentative D call: TRBD2 (6 bases). Per germline, CDR1 SGHAT and CDR2 FQNNGV. This CDR3 has 14 residues. The V end lost 1 base, the J end lost 2 bases, and 9 bases lay between the germline ends. The CDR3 coding sequence is TGTGCCAGCAGCTTAGGGCCGGGGGCCTACGAGCAGTACTTC. Its translation is CASSLGPGAYEQYF.

The chain carries TRBV27 and TRBJ1-5; no clear D gene. V was cut by 0 bases and J by 7 bases, with 13 bases left in between. Germline lookup yields CDR1 MNHEY and CDR2 SMNVEV (reference sequence). The CDR3 extends over 15 amino acids. CDR3 bases: TGTGCCAGCAGTTTATCCCTCAGAGGGAACCAGCCCCAGCATTTT. This codes for CASSLSLRGNQPQHF.

Written as DNA, the CDR3 is TGTGCCAGCAGTTTACATAGCGGGGCGACCGGGGAGCTGTTTTTT. Protein product: CASSLHSGATGELFF. This rearrangement joins TRBV27 to TRBJ2-2, with TRBD2 identical over 8 bases. Trimming at V came to 2 bases and at J to 5 bases, leaving 4 bases not matched to a gene. Germline loops: CDR1 MNHEY, CDR2 SMNVEV (reference sequence). There are 15 residues in the CDR3.

The chain has TRBV10-3 and TRBJ2-1; tentative D call: TRBD1 (6 bases). This CDR3 contains 14 residues. Germline V gives CDR1 ENHRY, CDR2 SYGVKD. The V gene lost 8 bases and the J gene lost 8 bases, with 19 bases spanning the gap. The CDR3 loop is CAIDRTAMGDEQFF. The DNA of the CDR3 is TGTGCCATCGACAGGACTGCCATGGGCGATGAGCAGTTCTTC.

The chain has TRBV18 and TRBJ2-1; no clear D. The CDR3 runs 17 residues. V gave up 2 bases and J gave up 0 bases, with 14 bases separating them. Germline V CDR1 and CDR2: KGHSH, LQKENI. The CDR3 spells CASSPMLRVSSYNEQFF. The CDR3 region has the DNA TGTGCCAGCTCACCAATGCTTCGGGTTAGCTCCTACAATGAGCAGTTCTTC.

This chain links TRBV27 with TRBJ2-7; D uncertain. Per germline, CDR1 MNHEY and CDR2 SMNVEV (reference sequence). Between the trimmed V and J ends, which lost 5 bases and 3 bases, there was a span of 5 bases. The length of the CDR3 is 11 residues. The chain's CDR3 is CASSHFYEQYF. DNA of the CDR3: TGTGCCAGCAGTCACTTCTACGAGCAGTACTTC.

The rearrangement uses TRBV18 and TRBJ2-7, with 10 bases fitting TRBD2. The ends lost 1 base at V and 6 bases at J; junction bases unmatched: 6. In germline, CDR1 is KGHSH, CDR2 LQKENI. The length of the CDR3 is 15 residues. CDR3 sequence: CASSPLSGRGSEQYF. CDR3 bases: TGTGCCAGCTCACCACTCAGCGGGAGGGGAAGCGAGCAGTACTTC.

This chain joins TRBV2 and TRBJ2-7; TRBD1 aligns across 9 bases. The ends lost 0 bases at V and 2 bases at J; junction bases unmatched: 11. The germline V gene has CDR1 SNHLY and CDR2 FYNNEI. The CDR3 sequence is 18 residues long. CDR3 DNA sequence: TGTGCCAGCAGTGAAGCACAGGGGGCGGCCGTATCGGCCTACGAGCAGTACTTC. It encodes CASSEAQGAAVSAYEQYF.

In its sample, this clone was seen once. The junction differs from germline at one of its ends, possibly a read error. The rearrangement joins TRBV5-1 to TRBJ2-2; a weak D match, TRBD1 (6 bases). Germline values: CDR1 SGHRS, CDR2 YFSETQ. This CDR3 is built from 14 residues. The CDR3 region is CASRQTGLTEELFF. Here the CDR3 DNA reads TGCGCCAGCAGGCAGACAGGACTCACCGAGGAGCTGTTTTTT.

The genes are TRBV30 and TRBJ2-7, with D maybe TRBD1 (5 bases). Germline V gene data show CDR1 as GTSNPN and CDR2 as SVGIG (reference sequence). CDR3 size: 12 residues. Trimming pared 1 base from V and 5 bases from J, leaving 9 bases between. The CDR3 spells CAWSENRNEQYF. The CDR3, as DNA: TGTGCCTGGAGTGAGAACAGGAACGAGCAGTACTTC.

The J gene is TRBJ2-1, the V gene TRBV4-1, with 8 positions matching TRBD1. After removal of 0 bases from V and 12 bases from J, the junction contained 25 bases not matched to a gene. CDR3 size: 20 residues. Germline assignment: CDR1 MGHRA and CDR2 YSYEKL. The CDR3 sequence is CASSQDRAGGWTTEGGGQFF. Written as DNA, the CDR3 is TGCGCCAGCAGCCAAGATCGGGCAGGGGGCTGGACTACCGAGGGTGGGGGGCAGTTCTTC.

This clone has just a few counts. The chain recombines TRBV27 with TRBJ1-4; TRBD1 is a possible D gene (5 bases). The V gene's germline CDR1 is MNHEY and CDR2 SMNVEV (reference sequence). The CDR3 extends over 15 amino acids. V was cut by 5 bases and J by 8 bases, with 18 bases left in between. The CDR3 region is CASSRRFEGREKLFF. The CDR3 bases are TGTGCCAGCAGTCGCCGATTTGAGGGGAGGGAAAAACTGTTTTTT.

V usage is TRBV9 and J usage is TRBJ2-1, with D possibly TRBD2 on 5 matching bases. Germline CDR1 reads SGDLS; CDR2 reads YYNGEE. Trimming cost V 0 bases and J 6 bases, with 10 bases left between them. This CDR3 spans 14 amino acids. CDR3 in DNA: TGTGCCAGCAGCGTAGGAGGGATACGCAATGAGCAGTTCTTC. Its protein is CASSVGGIRNEQFF. The full variable domain, in which reference TRBV9 and TRBJ2-1 provide the parts outside the CDR3, is DSGVTQTPKHLITATGQRVTLRCSPRSGDLSVYWYQQSLDQGLQFLIQYYNGEERAKGNILERFSAQQFPDLHSELNLSSLELGDSALYFCASSVGGIRNEQFFGPGTRLTVL.

This chain uses TRBV6-6 with TRBJ1-5; D not certain. The CDR3 length is 12 residues. The V and J ends lost 2 bases and 5 bases respectively, with 4 bases between them. Germline V gives CDR1 MNHNY, CDR2 SVGAGI (reference sequence). The CDR3 protein is CASSYTDQPQHF. The CDR3 DNA reads as TGTGCCAGCAGTTACACAGATCAGCCCCAGCATTTT.

In DNA form, the CDR3 reads TGTGCCAGCAGTCGAACTAGCGGAGCCCAGTCCTACGAGCAGTACTTC. It encodes CASSRTSGAQSYEQYF. V gene TRBV9 combines with J gene TRBJ2-7, with TRBD2 identical over 8 bases. This CDR3 contains 16 residues. CDR1 is SGDLS and CDR2 is YYNGEE in the germline V gene. With 5 bases clipped from V and 1 base from J, the junction kept 11 bases outside the gene matches.

The V gene is TRBV5-4, the J gene TRBJ1-2; D is possibly TRBD1 (5 bases). The CDR3 has 14 amino acids. Germline CDR1 reads SGHNT; CDR2 reads YYREEE (reference sequence). The ends were cut back, 4 bases at V and 3 bases at J, with 13 bases in the middle. CDR3 nucleotide sequence: TGTGCCAGCAGCCCGCGTGGGGGGGACTATGGCTACACCTTC. Its translation is CASSPRGGDYGYTF.

The genes are TRBV6-5 and TRBJ2-2; D gene unclear. Germline CDR1 and CDR2: MNHEY and SVGAGI. With 10 bases removed from V and 3 bases from J, the gap between germline ends came to 9 bases. The CDR3 is 12 residues long. The CDR3 nucleotides are TGTGCCACCCGATCGGACACCGGGGAGCTGTTTTTT. It translates to CATRSDTGELFF.

J is TRBJ2-7 and V is TRBV19, with 8 positions matching TRBD1. The CDR3 is 14 amino acids. Germline V gene data show CDR1 as LNHDA and CDR2 as SQIVND (reference sequence). After removal of 5 bases from V and 3 bases from J, the junction contained 6 bases not matched to a gene. The CDR3 region has the DNA TGTGCCAGTAGTGCCGGGACAGGAGTCTACGAGCAGTACTTC. Amino acids: CASSAGTGVYEQYF. Combining the CDR3 with reference TRBV19 and TRBJ2-7 gives the whole variable domain DGGITQSPKYLFRKEGQNVTLSCEQNLNHDAMYWYRQDPGQGLRLIYYSQIVNDFQKGDIAEGYSVSREKKESFPLTVTSAQKNPTAFYLCASSAGTGVYEQYFGPGTRLTVT.

This chain links TRBV5-4 with TRBJ2-3, with 8 nucleotides matching TRBD2. Germline CDR1 is SGHNT and CDR2 is YYREEE (reference sequence). V was pared by 4 bases and J by 2 bases, with 9 bases of the junction left unmatched. The CDR3 runs 16 residues. The CDR3 bases are TGTGCCAGCAGCGCGGGGGGACTAGGGGTCACAGATACGCAGTATTTT. The encoded protein is CASSAGGLGVTDTQYF.

The chain employs TRBV27 and TRBJ2-1; TRBD2 aligns across 7 bases. This CDR3 contains 17 residues. The germline V gene has CDR1 MNHEY and CDR2 SMNVEV (reference sequence). The V and J ends lost 5 bases and 3 bases, in that order; junction bases with no gene match: 13. CDR3 nucleotides: TGTGCCAGCAGTCCAAAGCGGGGCGGGAGCGACTACAATGAGCAGTTCTTC. As protein: CASSPKRGGSDYNEQFF.

This clone was counted only a few times. The chain combines TRBV27 with TRBJ1-2, with TRBD1 matching over 12 bases. The CDR3 has 19 residues. V was clipped by 6 bases and J by 0 bases; unmatched bases: 14. Germline-derived CDR1 and CDR2 are MNHEY and SMNVEV (reference sequence). CDR3 region: CASRQPGQGAHLPNYGYTF. The DNA for the CDR3 is TGTGCCAGCAGGCAACCGGGACAGGGGGCTCACCTACCTAACTATGGCTACACCTTC.